This is a list of T cell receptor beta chains from one sample in a study of shared clonotypes between healthy human individuals. Libraries were prepared by immunoSEQ multiplex PCR; TCRdb keeps only in-frame clonotypes and omits some of them. Of 750,000 to 1,000,000 clones in the sample, more than 85% were seen once. Sequences were obtained from naive CD8+ T cells sorted from blood. The receptors derive from a man aged 25-45 years in good health. CDR3s include the opening cysteine and the closing phenylalanine or tryptophan. A D gene is named only where the DNA matches it firmly. Size is stated for part of the rows, as once, few or many counts, or as a class when the clone is expanded.

v_gene	j_gene	d_gene	abundance	CDR3aa	CDR3nt
TRBV27	TRBJ2-1	-	-	CASNGAWGSYNEQFF	TGTGCCAGCAATGGGGCGTGGGGGAGTTACAATGAGCAGTTCTTC
TRBV7-2	TRBJ2-2	-	-	CASSLVPGELFF	TGTGCCAGCAGCTTAGTTCCCGGGGAGCTGTTTTTT
TRBV2	TRBJ2-7	TRBD2	-	CASSEGGVAGASGYEQYF	TGTGCCAGCAGTGAAGGCGGGGTAGCGGGAGCGAGTGGGTACGAGCAGTACTTC
TRBV5-5	TRBJ2-2	-	-	CASSLGYGTGELFF	TGTGCCAGCAGCTTGGGTTACGGCACCGGGGAGCTGTTTTTT
TRBV27	TRBJ2-7	-	-	CASSLGRVYEQYF	TGTGCCAGCAGTTTAGGCAGGGTCTACGAGCAGTACTTC
TRBV20-1	TRBJ1-1	-	once	CSARGGSAFF	TGCAGTGCTAGAGGGGGGTCAGCTTTCTTT
TRBV4-1	TRBJ2-1	-	once	CASNLFWVGDMSLGSYNEQFF	TGCGCCAGCAACCTCTTTTGGGTGGGCGATATGAGCCTTGGCTCCTACAATGAGCAGTTCTTC
TRBV29-1	TRBJ1-1	-	-	CSVGGTEAFF	TGCAGCGTGGGGGGCACTGAAGCTTTCTTT
TRBV4-3	TRBJ2-3	-	-	CASSQGFPRQGTDTQYF	TGCGCCAGCAGCCAGGGGTTTCCTCGCCAGGGGACAGATACGCAGTATTTT
TRBV10-1	TRBJ1-1	-	-	CASSEGKNTEAFF	TGCGCCAGCAGTGAGGGGAAAAACACTGAAGCTTTCTTT
TRBV11-2	TRBJ2-7	-	-	CASSLWSGGPNYEQYF	TGTGCCAGCAGCTTGTGGTCTGGAGGGCCGAACTACGAGCAGTACTTC
TRBV19	TRBJ2-2	-	-	CASSETAGHRELFF	TGTGCCAGTAGTGAAACCGCGGGGCACCGGGAGCTGTTTTTT
TRBV19	TRBJ2-7	-	-	CASSIGGVYEQYF	TGTGCCAGTAGTATTGGGGGCGTCTACGAGCAGTACTTC
TRBV4-1	TRBJ2-5	TRBD2	-	CASSQVAGGETQYF	TGCGCCAGCAGCCAAGTAGCGGGAGGAGAGACCCAGTACTTC
TRBV5-8	TRBJ2-5	TRBD2	-	CASSSISGRVKETQYF	TGTGCCAGCAGCTCAATTAGCGGGAGAGTGAAAGAGACCCAGTACTTC
TRBV7-2	TRBJ2-1	TRBD1	-	CASSAGTGFNEQFF	TGTGCCAGCAGCGCAGGGACAGGGTTTAATGAGCAGTTCTTC
TRBV14	TRBJ2-7	-	-	CASSQVVAWEQYF	TGTGCCAGCAGCCAAGTGGTAGCCTGGGAGCAGTACTTC
TRBV4-1	TRBJ2-7	TRBD2	-	CASSQGLAGPYEQYF	TGCGCCAGCAGCCAAGGACTAGCGGGACCCTACGAGCAGTACTTC
TRBV5-5	TRBJ2-5	-	-	CASSLESASKGYQETQYF	TGTGCCAGCAGCTTGGAGTCAGCAAGCAAGGGCTACCAAGAGACCCAGTACTTC
TRBV25-1	TRBJ1-3	-	-	CASSSDPRTAAGNTIYF	TGTGCCAGCAGTTCCGACCCCAGGACGGCTGCTGGAAACACCATATATTTT
TRBV27	TRBJ2-3	TRBD1	-	CASSFFGQGASDTQYF	TGTGCCAGCAGTTTTTTCGGACAGGGGGCTTCAGATACGCAGTATTTT
TRBV10-2	TRBJ1-2	-	-	CASPRVWYGYTF	TGCGCCAGCCCCAGGGTCTGGTATGGCTACACCTTC
TRBV5-4	TRBJ2-5	-	-	CASSLVGGQETQYF	TGTGCCAGCAGCTTGGTAGGCGGGCAAGAGACCCAGTACTTC
TRBV6-1	TRBJ1-2	-	once	CASSEEGNFYGYTF	TGTGCCAGCAGTGAAGAGGGGAATTTCTATGGCTACACCTTC
TRBV6-6	TRBJ2-7	-	-	CASSYSVQMTSYEQYF	TGTGCCAGCAGTTACTCGGTCCAGATGACCTCCTACGAGCAGTACTTC
TRBV10-1	TRBJ2-1	-	-	CASSDGPAEYNEQFF	TGCGCCAGCAGTGACGGGCCAGCGGAATACAATGAGCAGTTCTTC
TRBV28	TRBJ2-2	TRBD1	-	CASRTQTPRDRGRPGELFF	TGTGCCAGTCGAACCCAAACACCCCGGGACAGGGGGCGGCCCGGGGAGCTGTTTTTT
TRBV7-5	TRBJ2-2	-	-	CVRSSFFEPPNTGELFF	TGTGTCAGAAGCTCCTTCTTCGAGCCCCCGAACACCGGGGAGCTGTTTTTT
TRBV6-6	TRBJ2-1	TRBD1	-	CASRDRGPPYNEQFF	TGTGCCAGCAGGGACAGGGGGCCCCCTTACAATGAGCAGTTCTTC
TRBV10-2	TRBJ1-2	-	-	CASSDDGYGYTF	TGCGCCAGCAGTGACGACGGATATGGCTACACCTTC
TRBV11-2	TRBJ1-1	-	-	CASSPLGSEAFF	TGTGCCAGCAGCCCCTTAGGATCCGAAGCTTTCTTT
TRBV7-9	TRBJ2-7	TRBD1	-	CASSPGTGVPLFYEQYF	TGTGCCAGCAGCCCCGGGACAGGGGTTCCCCTCTTCTACGAGCAGTACTTC
TRBV2	TRBJ2-7	TRBD1	-	CASSDGTGTYEQYF	TGTGCCAGCAGTGACGGGACAGGGACCTACGAGCAGTACTTC
TRBV7-6	TRBJ2-1	-	-	CASSLGRDGEQFF	TGTGCCAGCAGCTTAGGGCGGGACGGGGAGCAGTTCTTC
TRBV15	TRBJ2-1	-	-	CATSRAGQDGGDEQFF	TGTGCCACCAGCAGAGCAGGGCAGGACGGGGGCGATGAGCAGTTCTTC
TRBV2	TRBJ2-7	-	-	CASSAYRGSYEQYF	TGTGCCAGCAGTGCCTACCGTGGCTCCTACGAGCAGTACTTC
TRBV7-9	TRBJ2-1	-	-	CASSLEGGGRINEQFF	TGTGCCAGCAGCTTAGAAGGGGGCGGGAGGATCAATGAGCAGTTCTTC
TRBV7-9	TRBJ2-7	-	-	CASSRGGYEQYF	TGTGCCAGCAGCAGGGGTGGCTACGAGCAGTACTTC
TRBV19	TRBJ2-7	-	-	CASSTSPGYEQYF	TGTGCCAGTAGCACTAGTCCCGGCTACGAGCAGTACTTC
TRBV27	TRBJ1-5	-	-	CASSLSNGYQPQHF	TGTGCCAGCAGTTTATCGAACGGTTATCAGCCCCAGCATTTT
TRBV18	TRBJ2-7	TRBD2	-	CASSPRTPFREGKGYEQYF	TGTGCCAGCTCACCGAGAACACCCTTCCGGGAGGGGAAGGGGTACGAGCAGTACTTC
TRBV7-9	TRBJ2-5	-	-	CASSPSGARSQETQYF	TGTGCCAGCAGCCCCTCCGGGGCCAGGTCCCAAGAGACCCAGTACTTC
TRBV4-3	TRBJ1-2	-	-	CASSQDRPTLGYTF	TGCGCCAGCAGCCAAGACAGGCCTACGCTTGGCTACACCTTC